The 6 T cell receptor beta chains listed next were all sequenced from one sample in a study of blood T cells in healthy people across ages. Through a sample-barcoded 5' primer and a J-beta primer mix, a second PCR was run for roughly 6 to 11 cycles. Each CDR3 protein gets one entry after TCRdb re-called the 5' RACE reads with MiXCR. Of about a million distinct CDR3 sequences in the sample, 30% to 40% were seen once. Source material: blood. The receptors here all came from a man between 18 and 29 years old in good health.

The gene calls are TRBV20-1 and TRBJ2-1, with D unresolved. V lost 3 bases and J 14 bases, leaving 17 bases between the germline ends. The CDR3 runs to 12 residues. Germline CDR1 reads DFQATT; CDR2 reads SNEGSKA (reference sequence). CDR3: CSASRWGTEKFF. CDR3 in DNA: TGCAGTGCTAGTCGTTGGGGAACAGAAAAGTTCTTC.

The J gene is TRBJ2-5, the V gene TRBV4-3; 8 bases line up with TRBD2. Trimming took 2 bases from V and 11 from J; bases not matched to a gene: 19. Germline V gives CDR1 LGHNA, CDR2 YSLEER. The CDR3 has 17 amino acids. The CDR3 DNA reads TGCGCCAGCAGCCAACTACTAACGGGGGGGCCCTACAATGAGCAGTACTTC. It codes for CASSQLLTGGPYNEQYF.

Points on this clonotype: This sequence may be a read error, since a much larger clone differs from it by one base. The J gene is TRBJ2-3, the V gene TRBV12-3 or TRBV12-4; D gene uncertain. This CDR3 has 15 amino acids. The ends were cut back, 5 bases at V and 4 bases at J, with 16 bases in the middle. CDR3 protein: CASSESPRSPDTQYF. The CDR3 DNA follows: TGTGCCAGCAGTGAATCGCCAAGAAGCCCAGATACGCAGTATTTT.

The genes are TRBV28 and TRBJ1-6, with a tentative D call TRBD1 (5 bases). V shed 7 bases and J shed 0 bases, with 10 bases lying between them. Germline CDR1 MDHEN, CDR2 SYDVKM. The CDR3 runs 15 residues. This CDR3 reads CASKGLSSYNSPLHF. In DNA form, the CDR3 reads TGTGCCAGCAAGGGGCTTAGCTCCTATAATTCACCCCTCCACTTT.

The V gene is TRBV4-3, the J gene TRBJ2-7; D possibly uses TRBD1 or TRBD2 (5 bases each). The CDR3 extends over 16 amino acids. V lost 0 bases and J lost 3, with 15 bases in between. Germline assignment: CDR1 LGHNA and CDR2 YSLEER. The CDR3 DNA is TGCGCCAGCAGCCAAGATCCAGCCGGGGCCGACTACGAGCAGTACTTC. Its protein is CASSQDPAGADYEQYF.

The chain carries TRBV7-2 and TRBJ2-1; a weak D match, TRBD2 (6 bases). The DNA end is more similar to TRBJ2-7, so the J call may be wrong. The CDR3 contains 16 residues. Germline loops: CDR1 SGHTA, CDR2 FQGNSA. CDR3 coding DNA: TGTGCCAGCAGCTTACGGCGGGGTAGCTCCTACAATGAGCAGTACTTC. It translates to CASSLRRGSSYNEQYF.